The T cell receptor beta chain under discussion was sequenced for a study of T cell changes during pregnancy in multiple sclerosis. This CDR3 region has 13 residues. Germline values: CDR1 SGHRS, CDR2 YFSETQ. V was clipped by 2 bases and J by 4 bases, with 9 bases between them. Sequencing used immunoSEQ multiplex PCR; TCRdb keeps in-frame clones, though not all of them. The sample includes tens of thousands of clones, roughly 88% of them seen just once. Sample: peripheral blood, taken in the second trimester of pregnancy. J is TRBJ1-2 and V is TRBV5-1; D is undetermined. The receptor's source is a female donor with multiple sclerosis, enrolled in a pregnancy study. DNA of the CDR3: TGCGCCAGCAGCTTAACAGTTTCCTATGGCTACACCTTC. Protein sequence: CASSLTVSYGYTF.